This T cell receptor (beta chain) was retrieved from a study of T cell responses to AZD1222 COVID-19 vaccine. Looking at the study overall: Some second doses came at about 4 weeks and others at about 12 weeks; these were pooled.

CDR1 SGHKS and CDR2 YYEKEE come from the germline V gene (reference sequence). Trimming removed 3 bases from V and 2 bases from J, with 15 bases in between. The CDR3 has 15 residues. The study, taken as a whole, reports: Baseline serology detected seropositivity in only six AZD1222 recipients. Repertoires were sampled only after the peak T cell response.

Concerning this clone itself: Its antigen is not identified.

Repertoires were generated with immunoSEQ multiplex PCR, while TCRdb's copy carries only in-frame clones and drops some. The table includes around 79,000 clones, roughly 87% detected once. The J gene is TRBJ2-7, the V gene TRBV5-5, with a possible D match to TRBD2 (6 bases). Sequencing used peripheral blood, obtained on day 0 of AZD1222 vaccination. This clonotype was sampled from an adult in good health. CDR3 coding DNA: TGTGCCAGCAGCTCCCGACGGGGGAAAGCCTACGAGCAGTACTTC. As protein: CASSSRRGKAYEQYF.